Presented here are 11 T cell receptor beta chains from one specimen sequenced in a study of T cells in Graves' hyperthyroidism and ophthalmopathy. RNA transcripts served as the template for amplifying TCR beta CDR3 regions. Initially, a first-round RT-PCR of the TCR CDR3 employed the HTBI primer set. MiXCR was run by TCRdb on the multiplex PCR reads, yielding one entry per CDR3 protein. Among 300,000 to 500,000 distinct CDR3 sequences listed, 14% to 15% were seen once. The sequenced sample consisted of blood. These receptor sequences come from a young woman with Graves' hyperthyroidism.

In the case of this clonotype: Given a much more abundant clone one base away, this may be a read error. V gene TRBV27 combines with J gene TRBJ2-7; 7 positions match TRBD2. CDR3 length equals 13 residues. Germline V gene data show CDR1 as MNHEY and CDR2 as SMNVEV (reference sequence). The CDR3 loop is CASCSGPTYERYF. The CDR3 nucleotides read TGTGCCAGCTGTAGCGGGCCGACCTACGAGCGGTACTTC.

In this sample, this clonotype turned up many times. The rearrangement joins TRBV4-1 to TRBJ2-3; tentatively, D is TRBD1 or TRBD2 (5 bases each). In germline, CDR1 is MGHRA, CDR2 YSYEKL. The CDR3 is 15 amino acids. V lost 4 bases to trimming and J lost 4 bases, with 15 bases between them. In DNA, the CDR3 is TGCGCCAGCAGCCCTTTGGGGGTGGGGGCAGATACGCAGTATTTT. Amino acid sequence: CASSPLGVGADTQYF.

This clonotype was counted many times. The chain recombines TRBV28 with TRBJ2-5; D remains ambiguous. Trimming removed 3 bases from V and 7 bases from J, with 6 bases in between. This CDR3 has 11 residues. Germline CDR1 is MDHEN and CDR2 is SYDVKM. CDR3 amino acids: CASSFPGTQYF. The CDR3 DNA reads as TGTGCCAGCAGTTTTCCAGGGACCCAGTACTTC.

This clonotype was detected many times. The chain links TRBV30 to TRBJ2-1; a possible D gene is TRBD2 (5 bases). This CDR3 has 13 amino acids. CDR1 is GTSNPN, CDR2 SVGIG, per germline (reference sequence). Trimming stripped 1 base from V and 10 bases from J, with 14 bases between. The CDR3 loop is CAWSGTATGEQFF. DNA for the CDR3: TGTGCCTGGAGTGGGACTGCCACGGGGGAGCAGTTCTTC.

This clonotype was counted between two and nine times. The chain is built from TRBV20-1 and TRBJ2-4; D ambiguous. The germline V and J ends were trimmed by 5 bases and 8 bases, with 19 bases remaining between them. The CDR3 covers 14 residues. The germline gives CDR1 DFQATT, CDR2 SNEGSKA (reference sequence). The CDR3 DNA sequence: TGCAGTGCTGAAGCTACGCGGATTGGGGACATTCAGTACTTC. Protein product: CSAEATRIGDIQYF.

The chain combines TRBV29-1 with TRBJ2-7; 7 nucleotides align to TRBD2. V lost 6 bases and J lost 2; bases outside the gene matches: 7. The CDR3 contains 13 residues. Germline CDR1 reads SQVTM; CDR2 reads ANQGSEA. CDR3: CSVGGVSAYEQYF. CDR3 nucleotide sequence: TGCAGCGTGGGGGGGGTCTCGGCCTACGAGCAGTACTTC.

The sample holds many counts of this clonotype. The rearrangement links TRBV5-1 to TRBJ2-3; tentatively, D is TRBD2 (6 bases). Germline V gene lookup returns CDR1 SGHRS and CDR2 YFSETQ. The CDR3 is made up of 14 amino acids. Trimming cost V 1 base and J 3 bases, with 9 bases left between them. In DNA, the CDR3 is TGCGCCAGCAGCTTGATCGGGAGTACAGATACGCAGTATTTT. Protein: CASSLIGSTDTQYF.

There are many counts of this clonotype. The chain joins TRBV12-3 or TRBV12-4 to TRBJ2-5; 14 bases map to TRBD2. The ends lost 4 bases at V and 7 bases at J; junction bases unmatched: 14. The CDR3 loop spans 18 amino acids. CDR3 nucleotide sequence: TGTGCCAGCAGTTCCCGCCGCGGACTAGCGGGAGGTCAGCGGACCCAGTACTTC. Its protein is CASSSRRGLAGGQRTQYF.

A few counts support this clonotype. This rearrangement joins TRBV30 to TRBJ2-1; the D is unclear. V gave up 1 base and J gave up 6 bases, with 16 bases separating them. The CDR3 is 15 amino acids. Germline CDR1 GTSNPN, CDR2 SVGIG (reference sequence). As DNA, the CDR3 is TGTGCCTGGAGTGAAACCGGGCCCTCCGGCAATGAGCAGTTCTTC. Its protein is CAWSETGPSGNEQFF. The full variable domain, in which reference TRBV30 and TRBJ2-1 provide the parts outside the CDR3, is SQTIHQWPATLVQPVGSPLSLECTVEGTSNPNLYWYRQAAGRGLQLLFYSVGIGQISSEVPQNLSASRPQDRQFILSSKKLLLSDSGFYLCAWSETGPSGNEQFFGPGTRLTVL.

Many counts were recorded for this clonotype. The rearrangement uses TRBV28 and TRBJ2-1, with D possibly called TRBD1 or TRBD2 (5 bases each). The CDR3 has 15 residues. The germline CDR1 and CDR2 sequences are MDHEN and SYDVKM. V shed 8 bases and J shed 0 bases, with 14 bases lying between them. Here the CDR3 DNA reads TGTGCCAGCTTGGGACGTAGTAGCTCCTACAATGAGCAGTTCTTC. It translates to CASLGRSSSYNEQFF.

This clonotype was seen a handful of times. This chain joins TRBV28 and TRBJ1-4, with unresolved D. The CDR3 runs to 12 residues. Trimming removed 5 bases at V and 5 bases at J, with 6 bases between. Germline V gives CDR1 MDHEN, CDR2 SYDVKM. The CDR3 loop reads CASSRLNEKLFF. The CDR3 DNA is TGTGCCAGCAGTCGACTAAATGAAAAACTGTTTTTT.